Reported below is one T cell receptor beta chain. Its antigen is not known. These data originate in a study of beta chain features in type 1 diabetes. The isolated RNA, all of it, was reverse transcribed, so expressed TCRB transcripts were what got sequenced. The assay was immunoSEQ multiplex PCR, and TCRdb's table has in-frame clones only and misses some. The sample shows about 360,000 clones, around 12% of them seen only once. Using CD45RO/CCR7/CD25/CD127/CD95/CD27, CD4+ naive, central memory, regulatory and stem cell-like memory cells were sorted. Study findings and constraints: Sequencing of cDNA might inflate the share of cells that strongly express TCR. More deletions and fewer insertions at VDJ junctions were seen in type 1 diabetes patients.

The CDR3 extends over 14 amino acids. Germline CDR1 and CDR2: MNHNS and SASEGT. With 0 bases removed from V and 3 bases from J, the gap between germline ends came to 9 bases. This chain joins TRBV6-1 and TRBJ2-7; D gene uncertain. This clonotype was obtained from a young man in good health. Material for sequencing was naive CD4+ T cells from blood. CDR3 in amino acids: CASSEAVVNYEQYF. The CDR3 region has the DNA TGTGCCAGCAGTGAAGCGGTAGTAAACTACGAGCAGTACTTC.